The sequence of this T cell receptor beta chain was determined in a study of early T cells in non-severe SARS-CoV-2 infection. Study background: Sequencing of bulk RNA from unsorted whole blood was done, without chain pairing.

This clonotype was counted only a few times. V was pared by 3 bases and J by 2 bases, with 13 bases between. This CDR3 is 16 amino acids long. Germline-derived CDR1 and CDR2 are KGHSH and LQKENI. Separate cDNA molecules each had unique molecular identifiers attached to them. Via MiXCR, TCRdb re-called the 5' RACE reads, giving one row per CDR3 protein. The sample has roughly 53,000 distinct CDR3 sequences; around 10% are singletons. The V gene is TRBV18, the J gene TRBJ2-2, with D unresolved. Sequencing was performed on whole blood, taken at baseline. This TCR was sampled from an adult who was a healthcare worker with PCR-confirmed SARS-CoV-2 infection or an uninfected control (not recorded which). In DNA, the CDR3 is TGTGCCAGCTCACCCCTAGGTCCAACCAACACCGGGGAGCTGTTTTTT. It yields the protein CASSPLGPTNTGELFF. The variable domain in full, completed from reference TRBV18 and TRBJ2-2, reads NAGVMQNPRHLVRRRGQEARLRCSPMKGHSHVYWYRQLPEEGLKFMVYLQKENIIDESGMPKERFSAEFPKEGPSILRIQQVVRGDSAAYFCASSPLGPTNTGELFFGEGSRLTVL.